One and the same sample provided the 4 T cell receptor beta chains below, sequenced in a study of cytomegalovirus exposure and HLA in healthy donors. Generated by immunoSEQ multiplex PCR, the TCRdb table keeps only in-frame clones and is missing some. The top ten clones hold roughly 1.5% of a sample with 180,000 or so clones, about 83% of them seen once. Sequencing was done on a sample of PBMCs. All receptors derive from a woman younger than 45 in good health and CMV-seronegative.

This sequence joins TRBV5-1 and TRBJ1-2; 10 nucleotides agree with TRBD1. Per the germline V gene, CDR1 is SGHRS and CDR2 is YFSETQ. With 5 bases clipped from V and 2 bases from J, the junction kept 9 bases outside the gene matches. CDR3 length: 16 amino acids. The CDR3 coding sequence is TGCGCCAGCAGAGCTAACCCGGACAGGGGGAACTATGGCTACACCTTC. Translating gives CASRANPDRGNYGYTF.

The chain employs TRBV19 and TRBJ2-7; D gene uncertain. CDR1 LNHDA and CDR2 SQIVND come from the germline V gene (reference sequence). CDR3 length: 14 residues. Trimming took 1 base from V and 2 from J, leaving 9 bases between them. CDR3 coding DNA: TGTGCCAGTAGTATAGTCGGAGCGACCTACGAGCAGTACTTC. This gives the protein CASSIVGATYEQYF. The full variable domain, completed using reference TRBV19 and TRBJ2-7, is DGGITQSPKYLFRKEGQNVTLSCEQNLNHDAMYWYRQDPGQGLRLIYYSQIVNDFQKGDIAEGYSVSREKKESFPLTVTSAQKNPTAFYLCASSIVGATYEQYFGPGTRLTVT.

The V and J genes are TRBV4-1 and TRBJ2-5, with D perhaps matching TRBD1 (5 bases). From germline, CDR1 is MGHRA and CDR2 YSYEKL. Trimming took off 0 bases at V and 5 bases at J, with 10 bases between the two ends. There are 14 residues in the CDR3. The CDR3 DNA is TGCGCCAGCAGCCAAGACGCAGGGTTGGAGACCCAGTACTTC. It codes for CASSQDAGLETQYF.

The J gene is TRBJ1-5, the V gene TRBV2; no firm D call. Germline V CDR1 and CDR2: SNHLY, FYNNEI. The CDR3 is 15 residues long. Trimming stripped 7 bases from V and 4 bases from J, with 17 bases between. The CDR3 is CASTPGRAWNQPQHF. The CDR3 nucleotides are TGTGCCAGCACCCCGGGGAGGGCCTGGAATCAGCCCCAGCATTTT. Drawing the rest from reference TRBV2 and TRBJ1-5, the complete variable domain is EPEVTQTPSHQVTQMGQEVILRCVPISNHLYFYWYRQILGQKVEFLVSFYNNEISEKSEIFDDQFSVERPDGSNFTLKIRSTKLEDSAMYFCASTPGRAWNQPQHFGDGTRLSIL.